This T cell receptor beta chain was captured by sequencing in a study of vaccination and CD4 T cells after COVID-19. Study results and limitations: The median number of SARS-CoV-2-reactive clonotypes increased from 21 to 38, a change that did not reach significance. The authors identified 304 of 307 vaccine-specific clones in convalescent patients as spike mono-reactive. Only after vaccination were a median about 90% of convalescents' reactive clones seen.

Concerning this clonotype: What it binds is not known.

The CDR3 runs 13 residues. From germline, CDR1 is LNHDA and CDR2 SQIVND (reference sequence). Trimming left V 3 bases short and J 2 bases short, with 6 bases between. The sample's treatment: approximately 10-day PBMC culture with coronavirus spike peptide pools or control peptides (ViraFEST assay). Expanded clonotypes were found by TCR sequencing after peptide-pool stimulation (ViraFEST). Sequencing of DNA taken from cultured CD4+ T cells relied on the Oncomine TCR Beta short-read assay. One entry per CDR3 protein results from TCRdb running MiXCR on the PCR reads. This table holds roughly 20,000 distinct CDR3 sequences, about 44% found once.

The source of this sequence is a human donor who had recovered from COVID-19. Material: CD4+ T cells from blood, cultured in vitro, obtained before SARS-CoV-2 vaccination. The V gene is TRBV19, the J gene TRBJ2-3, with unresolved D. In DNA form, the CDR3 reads TGTGCCAGTAGTATGGGTCTCACAGATACGCAGTATTTT. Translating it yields CASSMGLTDTQYF.